One sample yielded the 9 T cell receptor beta chains listed below, sequenced in a study of control samples from healthy donors and cancer patients. Some clones are missing from TCRdb's copy, which holds only in-frame ones; the method was immunoSEQ multiplex PCR. The table lists about 21,000 clones, 84% of them singletons. The sequenced material came from PBMCs. The receptor source for this set is a man aged 60-69 years with colorectal cancer.

The genes are TRBV4-1 and TRBJ2-4; 7 bases map to TRBD1. The CDR3 consists of 15 residues. Losses at the gene ends were 6 bases for V and 3 bases for J; bases not matched to a gene: 8. Germline loops: CDR1 MGHRA, CDR2 YSYEKL. The CDR3 spells CASSRGQESKNIQYF. CDR3 bases: TGCGCCAGCAGTCGCGGACAGGAGAGCAAAAACATTCAGTACTTC.

This clone was observed a single time. The V gene is TRBV2, the J gene TRBJ1-2; TRBD1 might be the D (5 bases). The CDR3 spans 13 residues. V lost 4 bases to trimming and J lost 5 bases, with 11 bases between them. Germline assignment: CDR1 SNHLY and CDR2 FYNNEI. The CDR3 spells CASSVLGGYGYTF. CDR3 DNA: TGTGCCAGCAGTGTTTTGGGGGGATATGGCTACACCTTC.

The chain joins TRBV29-1 to TRBJ2-7, with D possibly TRBD1 on 6 matching bases. Germline V gene data show CDR1 as SQVTM and CDR2 as ANQGSEA. This CDR3 is built from 14 residues. V was pared by 6 bases and J by 2 bases, with 17 bases between. The CDR3 reads CSVGTHSMTYEQYF. CDR3 coding DNA: TGCAGCGTGGGGACACACAGTATGACCTACGAGCAGTACTTC.

The rearrangement joins TRBV10-1 to TRBJ2-2; TRBD1 is a possible D gene (6 bases). Trimming took off 6 bases at V and 4 bases at J, with 15 bases between the two ends. The germline gives CDR1 WNHNN, CDR2 SYGVQD (reference sequence). The CDR3 totals 15 residues. The CDR3 here is CASSDHRVRTGELFF. CDR3 bases: TGCGCCAGCAGCGACCACAGGGTGCGCACCGGGGAGCTGTTTTTT.

The rearrangement links TRBV7-9 to TRBJ1-2, with D possibly TRBD1 on 6 matching bases. CDR1 SEHNR and CDR2 FQNEAQ come from the germline V gene (reference sequence). V lost 5 bases, J lost 5 bases, and 18 bases lay in between. The CDR3 spans 15 residues. CDR3 sequence: CASSLRGAGAYGYTF. Written as DNA, the CDR3 is TGTGCCAGCAGCCTGAGGGGGGCCGGGGCTTATGGCTACACCTTC.

J is TRBJ1-2 and V is TRBV5-5; D uncertain. Germline V CDR1 and CDR2: SGHKS, YYEKEE (reference sequence). CDR3 length: 16 amino acids. V lost 3 bases, J lost 0 bases, and 15 bases lay in between. For the CDR3, the DNA is TGTGCCAGCAGCTCCTTCGACACGGGAGCTAACTATGGCTACACCTTC. Translation: CASSSFDTGANYGYTF.

The chain uses TRBV7-7 and TRBJ2-7; D may be TRBD1 (5 bases). V lost 1 base, J lost 2 bases, and 6 bases lay in between. Looked up from germline, CDR1 is SSHAT and CDR2 is FNYEAQ (reference sequence). The CDR3 runs to 13 residues. The CDR3 is CASSLDRTYEQYF. In nucleotides, the CDR3 is TGTGCCAGCAGCTTAGACAGGACCTACGAGCAGTACTTC.

The chain carries TRBV5-1 and TRBJ1-1, with 7 bases lining up with TRBD1. Germline trimming cut 1 base from V and 3 bases from J; bases unmatched to any gene: 3. The CDR3 totals 14 residues. Germline values: CDR1 SGHRS, CDR2 YFSETQ. The CDR3 DNA follows: TGCGCCAGCAGCTTGACAGGGGCAGACACTGAAGCTTTCTTT. Amino acids: CASSLTGADTEAFF. Based on the CDR3 plus reference TRBV5-1 and TRBJ1-1, the full variable domain is KAGVTQTPRYLIKTRGQQVTLSCSPISGHRSVSWYQQTPGQGLQFLFEYFSETQRNKGNFPGRFSGRQFSNSRSEMNVSTLELGDSALYLCASSLTGADTEAFFGQGTRLTVV.

As concerns this clone: At one boundary the junction diverges from the germline segment, which might be a read error. V is TRBV9 and J is TRBJ1-1; D is perhaps TRBD1 (6 bases). In germline, CDR1 is SGDLS, CDR2 YYNGEE. This CDR3 spans 12 amino acids. Written as DNA, the CDR3 is TGTGCCAGCAGCGTTAAAGGGGGAAGGGGAGATTTT. It is translated as CASSVKGGRGDF.